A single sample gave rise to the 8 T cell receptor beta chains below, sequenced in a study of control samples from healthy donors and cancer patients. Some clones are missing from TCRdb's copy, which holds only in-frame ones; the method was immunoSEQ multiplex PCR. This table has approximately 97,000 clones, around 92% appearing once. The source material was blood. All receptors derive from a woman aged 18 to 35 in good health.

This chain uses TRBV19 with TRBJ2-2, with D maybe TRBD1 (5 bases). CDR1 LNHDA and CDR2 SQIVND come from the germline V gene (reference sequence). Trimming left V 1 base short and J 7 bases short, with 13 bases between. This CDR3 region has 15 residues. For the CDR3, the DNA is TGTGCCAGTAGTATAGGGGGCGCCTTCCACGGGGAGCTGTTTTTT. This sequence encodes CASSIGGAFHGELFF.

CDR3 region: CASSLRLGIQETQYF. CDR3 sequence (DNA): TGTGCCAGCAGTTTGCGACTAGGGATCCAAGAGACCCAGTACTTC. The chain couples TRBV27 to TRBJ2-5, with D possibly matching TRBD2 (6 bases). CDR1 is MNHEY, CDR2 SMNVEV, per germline (reference sequence). The CDR3 runs 15 residues. The V end was cut by 3 bases, the J end by 1 base, with 12 bases between.

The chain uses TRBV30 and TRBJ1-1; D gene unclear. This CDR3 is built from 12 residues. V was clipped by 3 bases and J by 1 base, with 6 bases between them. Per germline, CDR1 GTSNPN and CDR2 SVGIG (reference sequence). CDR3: CAWRFANTEAFF. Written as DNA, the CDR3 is TGTGCCTGGAGGTTTGCGAACACTGAAGCTTTCTTT.

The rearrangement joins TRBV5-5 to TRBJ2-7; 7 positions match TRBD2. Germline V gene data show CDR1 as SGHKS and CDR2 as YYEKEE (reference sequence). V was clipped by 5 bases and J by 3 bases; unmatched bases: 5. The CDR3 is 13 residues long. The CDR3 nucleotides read TGTGCCAGCAGGAGGGACTACGTCTACGAGCAGTACTTC. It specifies CASRRDYVYEQYF.

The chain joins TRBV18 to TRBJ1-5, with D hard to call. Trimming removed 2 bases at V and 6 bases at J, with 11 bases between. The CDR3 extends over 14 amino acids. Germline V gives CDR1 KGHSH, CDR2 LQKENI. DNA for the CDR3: TGTGCCAGCTCACCAGTCCGGGTAGGTCAGCCCCAGCATTTT. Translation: CASSPVRVGQPQHF.

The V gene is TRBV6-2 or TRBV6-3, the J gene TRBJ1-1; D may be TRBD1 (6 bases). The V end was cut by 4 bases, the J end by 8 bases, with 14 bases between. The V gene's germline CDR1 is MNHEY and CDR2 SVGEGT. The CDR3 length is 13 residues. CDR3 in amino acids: CASSFRDNQEAFF. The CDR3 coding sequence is TGTGCCAGCAGTTTCCGGGACAACCAAGAAGCTTTCTTT.

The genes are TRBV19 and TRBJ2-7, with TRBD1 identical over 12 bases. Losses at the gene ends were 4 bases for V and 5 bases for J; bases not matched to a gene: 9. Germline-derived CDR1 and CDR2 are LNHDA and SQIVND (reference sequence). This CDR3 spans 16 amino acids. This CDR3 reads CASSTSTGQGAHEQYF. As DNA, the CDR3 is TGTGCCAGTAGTACTTCGACGGGACAGGGGGCTCACGAGCAGTACTTC.

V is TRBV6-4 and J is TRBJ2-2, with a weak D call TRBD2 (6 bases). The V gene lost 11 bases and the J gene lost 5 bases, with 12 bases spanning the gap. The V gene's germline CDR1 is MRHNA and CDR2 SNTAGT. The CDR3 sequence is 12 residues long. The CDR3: CAARGGTGELFF. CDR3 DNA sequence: TGTGCCGCTAGGGGAGGAACCGGGGAGCTGTTTTTT.